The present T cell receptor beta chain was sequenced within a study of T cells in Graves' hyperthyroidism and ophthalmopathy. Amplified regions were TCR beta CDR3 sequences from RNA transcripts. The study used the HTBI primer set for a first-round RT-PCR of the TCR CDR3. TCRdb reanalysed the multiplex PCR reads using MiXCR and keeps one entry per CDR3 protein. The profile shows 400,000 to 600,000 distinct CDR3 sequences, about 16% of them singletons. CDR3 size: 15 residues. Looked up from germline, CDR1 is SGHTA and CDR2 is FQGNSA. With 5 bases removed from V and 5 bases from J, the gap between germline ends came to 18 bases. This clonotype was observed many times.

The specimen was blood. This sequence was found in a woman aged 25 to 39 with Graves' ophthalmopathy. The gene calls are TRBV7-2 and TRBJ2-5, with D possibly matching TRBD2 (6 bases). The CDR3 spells CASSRVAVGGETQYF. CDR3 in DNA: TGTGCCAGCAGCCGGGTAGCGGTTGGCGGGGAGACCCAGTACTTC.